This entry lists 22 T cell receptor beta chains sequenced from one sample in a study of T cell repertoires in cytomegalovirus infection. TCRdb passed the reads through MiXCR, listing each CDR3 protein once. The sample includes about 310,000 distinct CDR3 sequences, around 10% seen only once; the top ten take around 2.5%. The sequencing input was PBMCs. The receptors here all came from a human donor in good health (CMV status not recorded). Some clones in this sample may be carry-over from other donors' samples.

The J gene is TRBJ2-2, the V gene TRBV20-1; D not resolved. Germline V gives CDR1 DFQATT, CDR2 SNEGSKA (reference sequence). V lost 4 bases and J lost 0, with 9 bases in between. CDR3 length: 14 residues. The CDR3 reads CSAIRLTNTGELFF. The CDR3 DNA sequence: TGCAGTGCTATTAGACTGACGAACACCGGGGAGCTGTTTTTT.

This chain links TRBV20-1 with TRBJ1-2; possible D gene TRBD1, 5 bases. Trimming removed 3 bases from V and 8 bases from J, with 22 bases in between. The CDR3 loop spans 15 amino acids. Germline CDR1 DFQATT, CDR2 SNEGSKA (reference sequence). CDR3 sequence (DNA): TGCAGTGCTAGGGCCACCGGGTCCTCCAAGGGGGGCTACACCTTC. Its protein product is CSARATGSSKGGYTF.

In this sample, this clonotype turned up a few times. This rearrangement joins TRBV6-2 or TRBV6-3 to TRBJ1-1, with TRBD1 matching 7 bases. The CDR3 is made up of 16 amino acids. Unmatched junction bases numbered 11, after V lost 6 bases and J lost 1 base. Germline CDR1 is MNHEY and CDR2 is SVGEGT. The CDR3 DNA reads TGTGCCAGCAGACATATACCGGGACAGAAGAACACTGAAGCTTTCTTT. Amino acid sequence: CASRHIPGQKNTEAFF.

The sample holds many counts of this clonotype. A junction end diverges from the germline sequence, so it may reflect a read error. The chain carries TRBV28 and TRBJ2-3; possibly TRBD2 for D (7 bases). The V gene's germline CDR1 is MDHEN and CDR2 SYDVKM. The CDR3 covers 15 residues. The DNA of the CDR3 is TGTGCCAGCAGTCCGCGGGACACCTGGAGACTAGCTAGACATTTT. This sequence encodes CASSPRDTWRLARHF.

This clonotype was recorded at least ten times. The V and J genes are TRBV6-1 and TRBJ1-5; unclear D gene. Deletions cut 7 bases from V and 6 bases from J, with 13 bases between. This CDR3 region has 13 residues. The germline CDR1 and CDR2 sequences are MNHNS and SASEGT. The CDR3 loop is CASKKGWSQPQHF. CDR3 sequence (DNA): TGTGCCAGCAAAAAGGGTTGGAGTCAGCCCCAGCATTTT.

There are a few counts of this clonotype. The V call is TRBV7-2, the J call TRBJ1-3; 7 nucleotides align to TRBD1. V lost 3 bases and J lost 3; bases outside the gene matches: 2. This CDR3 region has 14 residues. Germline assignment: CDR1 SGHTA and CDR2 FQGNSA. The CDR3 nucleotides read TGTGCCAGCAGCTTGGGACAGAATGGAAACACCATATATTTT. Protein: CASSLGQNGNTIYF.

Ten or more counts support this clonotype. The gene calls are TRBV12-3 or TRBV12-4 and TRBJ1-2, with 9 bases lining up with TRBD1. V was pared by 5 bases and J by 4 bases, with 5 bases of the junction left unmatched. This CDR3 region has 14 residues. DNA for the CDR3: TGTGCCAGCAGTCTACAGGGGGCTCTCTATGGCTACACCTTC. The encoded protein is CASSLQGALYGYTF.

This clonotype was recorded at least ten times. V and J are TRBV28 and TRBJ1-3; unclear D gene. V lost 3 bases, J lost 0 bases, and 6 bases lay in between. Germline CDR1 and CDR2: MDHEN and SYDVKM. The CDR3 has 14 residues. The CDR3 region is CASSFQSSGNTIYF. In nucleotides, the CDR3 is TGTGCCAGCAGTTTCCAGAGCTCTGGAAACACCATATATTTT.

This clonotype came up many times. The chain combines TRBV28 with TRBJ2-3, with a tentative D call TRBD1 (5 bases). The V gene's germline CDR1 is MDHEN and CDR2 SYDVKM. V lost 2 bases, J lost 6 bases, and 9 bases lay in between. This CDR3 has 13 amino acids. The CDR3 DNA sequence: TGTGCCAGCAGTTTAGGGGCCCGGGATACGCAGTATTTT. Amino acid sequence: CASSLGARDTQYF. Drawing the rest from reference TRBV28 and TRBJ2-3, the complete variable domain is DVKVTQSSRYLVKRTGEKVFLECVQDMDHENMFWYRQDPGLGLRLIYFSYDVKMKEKGDIPEGYSVSREKKERFSLILESASTNQTSMYLCASSLGARDTQYFGPGTRLTVL.

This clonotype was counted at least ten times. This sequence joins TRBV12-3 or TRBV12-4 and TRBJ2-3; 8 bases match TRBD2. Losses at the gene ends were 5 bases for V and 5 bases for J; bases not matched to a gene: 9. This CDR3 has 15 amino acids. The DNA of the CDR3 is TGTGCCAGCAGTCCCCTAGGCGGGGGGCGAGATACGCAGTATTTT. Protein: CASSPLGGGRDTQYF.

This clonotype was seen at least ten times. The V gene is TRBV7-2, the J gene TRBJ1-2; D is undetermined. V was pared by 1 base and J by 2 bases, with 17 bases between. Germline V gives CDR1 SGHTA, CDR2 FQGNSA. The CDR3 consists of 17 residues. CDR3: CASSLGAHARVNYGYTF. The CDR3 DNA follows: TGTGCCAGCAGCTTAGGGGCACACGCCAGAGTAAACTATGGCTACACCTTC.

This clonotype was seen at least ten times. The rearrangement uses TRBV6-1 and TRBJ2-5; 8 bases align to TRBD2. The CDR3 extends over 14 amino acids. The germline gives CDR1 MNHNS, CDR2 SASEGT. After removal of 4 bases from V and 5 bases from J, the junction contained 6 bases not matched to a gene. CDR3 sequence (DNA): TGTGCCAGCAGTGGGGCGGGGGGCCGGGAGACCCAGTACTTC. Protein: CASSGAGGRETQYF.

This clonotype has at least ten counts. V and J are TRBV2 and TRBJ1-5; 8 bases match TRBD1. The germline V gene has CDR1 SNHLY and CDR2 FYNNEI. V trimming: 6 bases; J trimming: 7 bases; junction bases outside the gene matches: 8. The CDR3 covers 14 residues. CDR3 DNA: TGTGCCAGCAGAGGACAGGGAGTACAACAGCCCCAGCATTTT. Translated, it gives CASRGQGVQQPQHF. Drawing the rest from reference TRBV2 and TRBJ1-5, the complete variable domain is EPEVTQTPSHQVTQMGQEVILRCVPISNHLYFYWYRQILGQKVEFLVSFYNNEISEKSEIFDDQFSVERPDGSNFTLKIRSTKLEDSAMYFCASRGQGVQQPQHFGDGTRLSIL.

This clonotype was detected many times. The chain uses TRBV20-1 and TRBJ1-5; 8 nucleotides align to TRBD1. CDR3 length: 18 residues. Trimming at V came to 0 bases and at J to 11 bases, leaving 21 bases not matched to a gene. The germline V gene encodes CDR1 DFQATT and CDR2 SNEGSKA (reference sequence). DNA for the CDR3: TGCAGTGCTAGAGATTATCTGGCTCTAGAGGGGACAGGCATCTCCCAGCATTTT. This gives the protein CSARDYLALEGTGISQHF.

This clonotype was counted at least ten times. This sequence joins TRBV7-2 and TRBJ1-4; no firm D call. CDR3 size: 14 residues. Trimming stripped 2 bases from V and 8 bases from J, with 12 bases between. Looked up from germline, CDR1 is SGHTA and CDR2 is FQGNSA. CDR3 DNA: TGTGCCAGCAGCTTATTGCCGATGGGGGAAAAACTGTTTTTT. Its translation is CASSLLPMGEKLFF.

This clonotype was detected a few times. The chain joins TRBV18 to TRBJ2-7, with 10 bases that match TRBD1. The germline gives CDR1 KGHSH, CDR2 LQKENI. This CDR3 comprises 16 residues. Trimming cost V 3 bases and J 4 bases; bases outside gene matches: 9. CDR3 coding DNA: TGTGCCAGCTCACCCCAGGGGGACAGGGGTTTATACGAGCAGTACTTC. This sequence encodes CASSPQGDRGLYEQYF.

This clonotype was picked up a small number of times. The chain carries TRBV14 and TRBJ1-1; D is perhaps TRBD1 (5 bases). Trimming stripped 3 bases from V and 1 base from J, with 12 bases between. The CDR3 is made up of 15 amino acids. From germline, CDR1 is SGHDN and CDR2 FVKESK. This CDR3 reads CASSHPGTPNTEAFF. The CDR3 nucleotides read TGTGCCAGCAGCCATCCCGGGACCCCGAACACTGAAGCTTTCTTT.

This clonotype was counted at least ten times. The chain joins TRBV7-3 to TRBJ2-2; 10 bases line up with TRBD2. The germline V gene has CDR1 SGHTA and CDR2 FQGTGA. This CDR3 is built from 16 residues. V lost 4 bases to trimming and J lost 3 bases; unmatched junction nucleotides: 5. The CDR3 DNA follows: TGTGCCAGCAGCTCTAGCGGGGGTCTTTACACCGGGGAGCTGTTTTTT. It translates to CASSSSGGLYTGELFF.

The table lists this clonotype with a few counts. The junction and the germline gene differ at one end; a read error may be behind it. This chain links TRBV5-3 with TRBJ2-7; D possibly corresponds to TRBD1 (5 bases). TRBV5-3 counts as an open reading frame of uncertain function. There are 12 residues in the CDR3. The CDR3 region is CASSLTAIEQYF. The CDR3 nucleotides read TGTGCCAGCAGCTTGACAGCGATCGAGCAGTACTTC.

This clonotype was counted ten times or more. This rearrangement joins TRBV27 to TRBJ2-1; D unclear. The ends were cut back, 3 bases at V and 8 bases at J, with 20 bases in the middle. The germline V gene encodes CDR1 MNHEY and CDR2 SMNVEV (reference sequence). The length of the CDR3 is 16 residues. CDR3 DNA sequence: TGTGCCAGCAGTTTGAACCCGGTACGGGTTTTCGATGAGCAGTTCTTC. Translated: CASSLNPVRVFDEQFF.

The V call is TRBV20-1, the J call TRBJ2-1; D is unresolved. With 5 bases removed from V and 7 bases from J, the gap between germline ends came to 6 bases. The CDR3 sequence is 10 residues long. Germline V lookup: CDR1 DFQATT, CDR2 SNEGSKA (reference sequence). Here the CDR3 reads CSAWGNEQFF. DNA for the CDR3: TGCAGTGCTTGGGGTAATGAGCAGTTCTTC.

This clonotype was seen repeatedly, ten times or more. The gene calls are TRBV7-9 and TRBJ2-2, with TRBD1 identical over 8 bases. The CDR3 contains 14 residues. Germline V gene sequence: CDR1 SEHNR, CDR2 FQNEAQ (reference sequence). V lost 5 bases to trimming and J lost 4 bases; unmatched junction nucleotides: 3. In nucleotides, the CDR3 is TGTGCCAGCAGCGGACAGGGAACCACCGGGGAGCTGTTTTTT. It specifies CASSGQGTTGELFF.